This T cell receptor beta chain is drawn from a study of T cells after yellow fever vaccination. Conversion of TCR transcripts into cDNA relied on 5'RACE template switching, which added a universal primer site and UMIs. Via MiXCR, TCRdb re-called the 5' RACE reads, giving one row per CDR3 protein. The data show under 70,000 distinct CDR3 sequences, roughly 7.4% seen once. Turning to this clonotype: Its target is unknown. A clone one base away is much larger, so this may be a read error.

Broader study findings: Relatively few clonotypes were ones that appeared in both CD4 and CD8 compartments.

V gave up 7 bases and J gave up 8 bases, with 14 bases separating them. The CDR3 spans 12 residues. V is TRBV12-3 or TRBV12-4 and J is TRBJ1-2; D possibly corresponds to TRBD1 (5 bases). The material was CD8+ T cells sorted from PBMCs, obtained on the day of the first yellow fever vaccination. The sequence was obtained from a man younger than 30 who received the YFV17D yellow fever vaccine. The CDR3, as DNA: TGTGCCAGCACCGTTCGGGGCTGGGGCTACACCTTC. Translation gives CASTVRGWGYTF.